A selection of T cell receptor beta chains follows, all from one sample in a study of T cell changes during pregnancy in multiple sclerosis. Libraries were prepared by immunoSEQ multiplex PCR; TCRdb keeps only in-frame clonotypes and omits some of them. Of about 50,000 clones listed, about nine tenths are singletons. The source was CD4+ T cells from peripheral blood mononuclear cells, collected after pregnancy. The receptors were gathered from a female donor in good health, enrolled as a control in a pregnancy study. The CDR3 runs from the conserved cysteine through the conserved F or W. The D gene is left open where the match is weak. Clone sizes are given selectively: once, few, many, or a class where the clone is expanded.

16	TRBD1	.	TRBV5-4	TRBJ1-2	CASSARQRGRYYGYTF	TGTGCCAGCAGCGCCCGTCAGAGGGGGCGCTACTATGGCTACACCTTC
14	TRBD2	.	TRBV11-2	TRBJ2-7	CASSFLAGSYEQYF	TGTGCCAGCAGCTTCTTAGCGGGAAGCTACGAGCAGTACTTC
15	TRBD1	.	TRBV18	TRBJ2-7	CASSPPGQGAYEQYF	TGTGCCAGCTCACCTCCTGGACAGGGGGCCTACGAGCAGTACTTC
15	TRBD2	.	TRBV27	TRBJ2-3	CASSQLAGAADTQYF	TGTGCCAGCAGTCAACTAGCGGGAGCGGCAGATACGCAGTATTTT
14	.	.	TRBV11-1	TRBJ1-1	CASSSVAMNTEAFF	TGTGCCAGCAGCTCAGTCGCCATGAACACTGAAGCTTTCTTT
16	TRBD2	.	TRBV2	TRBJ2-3	CASSAGLAGYTDTQYF	TGTGCCAGCAGTGCCGGACTAGCGGGATACACAGATACGCAGTATTTT
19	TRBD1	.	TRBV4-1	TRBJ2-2	CASSQAGTGETRGTGELFF	TGCGCCAGCAGCCAGGCCGGGACAGGGGAAACGCGGGGCACCGGGGAGCTGTTTTTT
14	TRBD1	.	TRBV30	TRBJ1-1	CAWRAGTGVTEAFF	TGTGCCTGGAGAGCAGGGACAGGGGTAACTGAAGCTTTCTTT
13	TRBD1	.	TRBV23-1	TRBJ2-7	CASSHRQGGEQYF	TGCGCCAGCAGTCATCGACAGGGGGGCGAGCAGTACTTC
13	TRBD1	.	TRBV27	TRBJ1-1	CASSWDSYTEAFF	TGTGCCAGCAGTTGGGACAGTTACACTGAAGCTTTCTTT
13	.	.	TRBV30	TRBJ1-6	CASGKGIGSPLHF	TGTGCCTCCGGGAAAGGGATCGGTTCACCCCTCCACTTT
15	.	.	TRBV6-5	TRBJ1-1	CASSYIPRGDSEAFF	TGTGCCAGCAGTTACATCCCTCGAGGGGACTCTGAAGCTTTCTTT
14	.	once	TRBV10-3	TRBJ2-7	CAISDAQNTYEQYF	TGTGCCATCAGTGATGCACAGAATACCTACGAGCAGTACTTC
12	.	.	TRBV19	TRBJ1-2	CASSIRDYGYTF	TGTGCCAGTAGTATCCGAGACTATGGCTACACCTTC
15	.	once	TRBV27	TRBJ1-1	CASSDMGGRNTEAFF	TGTGCCAGCAGTGATATGGGGGGAAGGAACACTGAAGCTTTCTTT
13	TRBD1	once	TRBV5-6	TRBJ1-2	CASSRDREYGYTF	TGTGCCAGCAGCCGGGACAGGGAGTATGGCTACACCTTC
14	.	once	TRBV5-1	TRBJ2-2	CASSLTENTGELFF	TGCGCCAGCAGCTTAACAGAAAACACCGGGGAGCTGTTTTTT
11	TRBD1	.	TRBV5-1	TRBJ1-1	CASTRGTEAFF	TGCGCCAGCACCAGGGGGACTGAAGCTTTCTTT
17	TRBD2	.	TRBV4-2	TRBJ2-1	CASSQVGVAGGYNEQFF	TGTGCCAGCAGCCAAGTGGGTGTAGCGGGGGGTTACAATGAGCAGTTCTTC
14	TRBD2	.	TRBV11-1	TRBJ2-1	CASSFQRGDNEQFF	TGTGCCAGCTCATTTCAGCGGGGCGACAATGAGCAGTTCTTC
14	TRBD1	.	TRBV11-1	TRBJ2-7	CASSTGQGVYEQYF	TGTGCCAGCAGTACAGGACAGGGAGTCTACGAGCAGTACTTC
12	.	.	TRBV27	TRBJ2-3	CASSLTADTQYF	TGTGCCAGCAGTTTGACAGCCGATACGCAGTATTTT
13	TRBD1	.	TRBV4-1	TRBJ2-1	CASSQRQGDEQFF	TGCGCCAGCAGCCAGCGACAGGGTGATGAGCAGTTCTTC
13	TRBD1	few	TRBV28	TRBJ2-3	CASQQGATDTQYF	TGTGCCAGCCAACAGGGGGCCACAGATACGCAGTATTTT
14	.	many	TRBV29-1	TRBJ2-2	CSVGTGRNTGELFF	TGCAGCGTTGGAACCGGGAGGAACACCGGGGAGCTGTTTTTT
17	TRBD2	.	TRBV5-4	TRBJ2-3	CASSPGTSRRGVDTQYF	TGTGCCAGCAGCCCCGGGACTAGCCGGAGGGGGGTGGATACGCAGTATTTT
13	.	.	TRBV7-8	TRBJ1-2	CASSLTPERGYTF	TGTGCCAGCAGCCTCACTCCTGAGAGGGGCTACACCTTC
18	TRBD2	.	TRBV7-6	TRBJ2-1	CASSSTGTSGTRTGEQFF	TGTGCCAGCAGTTCAACCGGGACTAGCGGGACCCGGACAGGGGAGCAGTTCTTC
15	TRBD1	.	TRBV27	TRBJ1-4	CASSRTGGLGEKLFF	TGTGCCAGCAGTAGGACAGGGGGCTTGGGTGAAAAACTGTTTTTT
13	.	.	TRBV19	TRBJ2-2	CASSPGIPGELFF	TGTGCCAGTAGTCCAGGGATTCCCGGGGAGCTGTTTTTT
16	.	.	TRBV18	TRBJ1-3	CASSPPGHFSGNTIYF	TGTGCCAGCTCACCACCGGGACACTTCTCTGGAAACACCATATATTTT
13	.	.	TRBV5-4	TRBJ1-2	CASSLGQNYGYTF	TGTGCCAGCAGCTTGGGGCAGAACTATGGCTACACCTTC
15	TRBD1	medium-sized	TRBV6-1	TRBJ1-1	CASRAGQGVNTEAFF	TGTGCCAGCAGGGCAGGACAGGGCGTGAACACTGAAGCTTTCTTT
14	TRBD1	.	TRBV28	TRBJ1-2	CASRWGQSNYGYTF	TGTGCCAGCAGGTGGGGACAGTCTAACTATGGCTACACCTTC
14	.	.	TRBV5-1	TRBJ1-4	CASSRQATGEKLFF	TGCGCCAGCAGTCGGCAGGCCACTGGTGAAAAACTGTTTTTT
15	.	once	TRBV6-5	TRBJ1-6	CASSTGGQINSPLHF	TGTGCCAGCAGTACCGGAGGGCAGATCAATTCACCCCTCCACTTT
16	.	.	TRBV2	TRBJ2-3	CASSDIGSDAADTQYF	TGTGCCAGCAGTGATATAGGGAGCGATGCTGCAGATACGCAGTATTTT
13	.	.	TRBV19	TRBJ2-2	CASTEQFHGELFF	TGTGCCAGTACCGAACAGTTTCACGGGGAGCTGTTTTTT
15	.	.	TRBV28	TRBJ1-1	CASSPQDLGGTEAFF	TGTGCCAGCAGTCCCCAGGACCTCGGGGGCACTGAAGCTTTCTTT
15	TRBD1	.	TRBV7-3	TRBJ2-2	CASRVDRGGAGELFF	TGTGCCAGCAGGGTCGACAGGGGTGGGGCCGGGGAGCTGTTTTTT
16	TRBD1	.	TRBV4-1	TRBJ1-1	CASSQGTGGEPTEAFF	TGCGCCAGCAGCCAAGGGACAGGGGGCGAGCCCACTGAAGCTTTCTTT
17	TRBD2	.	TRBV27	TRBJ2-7	CASSLTRLTSGTGEQYF	TGTGCCAGCAGTTTAACTCGCTTGACTAGCGGGACGGGGGAGCAGTACTTC